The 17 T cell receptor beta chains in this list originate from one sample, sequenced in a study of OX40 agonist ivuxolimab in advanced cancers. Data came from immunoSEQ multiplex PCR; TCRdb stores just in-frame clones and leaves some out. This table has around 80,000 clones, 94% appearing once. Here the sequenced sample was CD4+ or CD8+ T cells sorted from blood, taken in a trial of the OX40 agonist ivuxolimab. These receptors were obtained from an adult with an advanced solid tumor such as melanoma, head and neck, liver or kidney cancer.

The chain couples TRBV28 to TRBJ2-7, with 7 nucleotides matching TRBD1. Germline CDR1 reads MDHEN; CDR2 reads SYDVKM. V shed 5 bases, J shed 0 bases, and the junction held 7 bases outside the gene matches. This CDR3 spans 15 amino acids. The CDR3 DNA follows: TGTGCCAGCAGTCTGGACAGGCTCTACTCCTACGAGCAGTACTTC. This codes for CASSLDRLYSYEQYF.

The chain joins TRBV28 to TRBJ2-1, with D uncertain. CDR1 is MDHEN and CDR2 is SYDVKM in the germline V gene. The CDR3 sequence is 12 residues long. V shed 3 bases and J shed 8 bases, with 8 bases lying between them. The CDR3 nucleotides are TGTGCCAGCAGTTTTAGGAACCATGAGCAGTTCTTC. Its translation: CASSFRNHEQFF.

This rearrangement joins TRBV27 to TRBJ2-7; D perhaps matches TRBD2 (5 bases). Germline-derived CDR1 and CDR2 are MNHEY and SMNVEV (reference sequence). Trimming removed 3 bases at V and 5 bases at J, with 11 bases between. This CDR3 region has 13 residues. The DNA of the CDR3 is TGTGCCAGCAGTTTGACCCTCGGGAACGAGCAGTACTTC. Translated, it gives CASSLTLGNEQYF.

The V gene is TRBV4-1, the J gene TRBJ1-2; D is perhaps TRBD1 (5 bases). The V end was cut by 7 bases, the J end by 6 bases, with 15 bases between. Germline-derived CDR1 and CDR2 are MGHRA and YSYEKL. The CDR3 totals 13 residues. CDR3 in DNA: TGCGCCAGCACCATCGATGGGGCTAATGGCTACACCTTC. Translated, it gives CASTIDGANGYTF.

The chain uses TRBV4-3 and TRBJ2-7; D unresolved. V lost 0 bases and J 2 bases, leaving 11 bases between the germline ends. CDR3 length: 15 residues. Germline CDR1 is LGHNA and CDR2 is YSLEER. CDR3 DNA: TGCGCCAGCAGCCAAGATGGAGTGTCCACCTACGAGCAGTACTTC. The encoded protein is CASSQDGVSTYEQYF.

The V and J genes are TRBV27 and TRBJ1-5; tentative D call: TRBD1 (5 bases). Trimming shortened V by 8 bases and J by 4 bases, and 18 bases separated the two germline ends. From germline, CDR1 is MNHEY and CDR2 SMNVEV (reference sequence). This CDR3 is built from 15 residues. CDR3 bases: TGTGCCAGCGCCCTGGGTCCAGGGTTTAATCAGCCCCAGCATTTT. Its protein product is CASALGPGFNQPQHF.

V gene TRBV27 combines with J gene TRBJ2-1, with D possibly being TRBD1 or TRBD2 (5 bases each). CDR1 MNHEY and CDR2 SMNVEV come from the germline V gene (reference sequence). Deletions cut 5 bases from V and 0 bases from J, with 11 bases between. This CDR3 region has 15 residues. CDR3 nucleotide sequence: TGTGCCAGCAGTCCCGGGACGAGCTCCTACAATGAGCAGTTCTTC. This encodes CASSPGTSSYNEQFF.

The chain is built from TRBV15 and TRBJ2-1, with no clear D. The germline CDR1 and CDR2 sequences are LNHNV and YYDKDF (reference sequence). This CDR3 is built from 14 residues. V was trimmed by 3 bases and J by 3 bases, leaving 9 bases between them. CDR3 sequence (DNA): TGTGCCACCAGCAGTCCTACAAGCTACAATGAGCAGTTCTTC. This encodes CATSSPTSYNEQFF.

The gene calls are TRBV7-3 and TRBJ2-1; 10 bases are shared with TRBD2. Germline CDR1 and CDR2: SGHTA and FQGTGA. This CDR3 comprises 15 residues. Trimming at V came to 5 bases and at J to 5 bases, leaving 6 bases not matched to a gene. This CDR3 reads CASSPRTSGNNEQFF. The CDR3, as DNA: TGTGCCAGCAGCCCTCGGACTAGCGGCAACAATGAGCAGTTCTTC.

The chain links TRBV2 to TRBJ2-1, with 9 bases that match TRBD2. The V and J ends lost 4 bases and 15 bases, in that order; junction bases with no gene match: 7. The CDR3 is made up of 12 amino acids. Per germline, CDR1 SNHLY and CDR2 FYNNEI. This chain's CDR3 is CASSGLAGVGFF. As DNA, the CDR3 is TGTGCCAGCAGTGGATTAGCGGGAGTGGGGTTCTTC. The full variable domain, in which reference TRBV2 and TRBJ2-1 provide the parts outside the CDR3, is EPEVTQTPSHQVTQMGQEVILRCVPISNHLYFYWYRQILGQKVEFLVSFYNNEISEKSEIFDDQFSVERPDGSNFTLKIRSTKLEDSAMYFCASSGLAGVGFFGPGTRLTVL.

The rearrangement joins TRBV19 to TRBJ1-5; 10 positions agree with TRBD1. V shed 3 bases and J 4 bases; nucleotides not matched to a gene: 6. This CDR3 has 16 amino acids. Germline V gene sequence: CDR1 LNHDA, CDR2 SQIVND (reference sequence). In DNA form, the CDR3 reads TGTGCCAGTAGTATGGCCGGGACAGGGGCGAATCAGCCCCAGCATTTT. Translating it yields CASSMAGTGANQPQHF.

The CDR3 here is CASSSWGNRGYTDTQYF. CDR3 nucleotide sequence: TGTGCCAGCAGCTCTTGGGGGAACAGGGGGTACACAGATACGCAGTATTTT. The rearrangement joins TRBV5-4 to TRBJ2-3; 8 bases align to TRBD1. V lost 3 bases and J lost 2; bases outside the gene matches: 11. This CDR3 has 17 amino acids. CDR1 and CDR2 from the germline V gene are SGHNT and YYREEE (reference sequence).

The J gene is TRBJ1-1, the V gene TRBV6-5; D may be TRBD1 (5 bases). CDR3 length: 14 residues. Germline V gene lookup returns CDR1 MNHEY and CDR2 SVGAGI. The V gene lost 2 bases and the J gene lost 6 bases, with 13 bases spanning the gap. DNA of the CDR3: TGTGCCAGCAGTTACAGACAGCCTCACGCTGAAGCTTTCTTT. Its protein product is CASSYRQPHAEAFF.

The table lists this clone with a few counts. CDR3: CASAQGGPSGYGYTF. Written as DNA, the CDR3 is TGTGCCAGCGCCCAGGGGGGACCCTCGGGCTATGGCTACACCTTC. The V call is TRBV6-6, the J call TRBJ1-2, with 7 bases fitting TRBD1. The CDR3 has 15 amino acids. J gave up 4 bases and V 8 bases, and 13 bases lay outside the gene matches. Germline loops: CDR1 MNHNY, CDR2 SVGAGI (reference sequence).

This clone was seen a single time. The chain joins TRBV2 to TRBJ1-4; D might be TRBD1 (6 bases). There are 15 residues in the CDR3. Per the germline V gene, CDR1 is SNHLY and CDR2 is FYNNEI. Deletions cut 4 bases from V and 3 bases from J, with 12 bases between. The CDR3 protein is CASSGQDSPNEKLFF. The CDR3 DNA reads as TGTGCCAGCAGTGGGCAGGACAGTCCTAATGAAAAACTGTTTTTT.

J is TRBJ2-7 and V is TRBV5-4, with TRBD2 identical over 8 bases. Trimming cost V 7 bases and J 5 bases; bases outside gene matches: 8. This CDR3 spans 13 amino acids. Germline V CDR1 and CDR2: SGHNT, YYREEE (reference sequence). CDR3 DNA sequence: TGTGCCAGCCGGGAGGGGCGTGGGGACGAGCAGTACTTC. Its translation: CASREGRGDEQYF.

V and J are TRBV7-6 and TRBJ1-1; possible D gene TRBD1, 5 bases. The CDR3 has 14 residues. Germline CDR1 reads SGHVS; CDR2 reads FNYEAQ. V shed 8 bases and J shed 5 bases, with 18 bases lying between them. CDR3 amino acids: CASAQTGEGTEAFF. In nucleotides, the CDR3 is TGTGCCAGCGCCCAAACGGGCGAGGGGACTGAAGCTTTCTTT.